One T cell receptor beta chain is described in this entry. This clonotype was recorded once. Its antigen is not yet known. There are no base qualities to consult, and no much larger clone falls within one base. A lone read is weak support. Flow cytometry had shown CD8+CD57+ cell expansion in the patients selected for sequencing. Every patient had a diagnosis of severe acquired aplastic anemia based on International Study of Aplastic Anemia and Agranulocytosis and Camitta criteria. No therapy had been received by the patients at the time of blood sampling. TCR repertoires of sorted CD4+ and CD8+ blood T cells from severe aplastic anemia patients and healthy subjects were deep-sequenced in the study. In the USA, patient enrollment took place under clinicaltrials.gov protocols 00001620, 01623167, 00001397, 00071045, 00081523 and 00961064. Ficoll-Paque density gradient centrifugation was used to isolate peripheral blood mononuclear cells. CD4+ and CD8+ T cells were sorted by FACS or magnetic beads before DNA extraction.

This entry is derived from a study of CD8+CD57+ T cells in acquired aplastic anemia (dated by TCRdb to the late 2010s). About the study as a whole: DNA extracted from sorted CD4+ and CD8+ cells had a mean of 3.2 ug, with a range of roughly 0.2 to 27.4 ug. CD8+CD57+ expansion was defined as a frequency above the mean frequency observed in healthy subjects.

From its cysteine to its phenylalanine, the CDR3 spans 16 amino acids. CDR3 DNA only is kept here, 48 bases in frame from base 1. Sequences MRHNA (CDR1) and SNTAGT (CDR2) are obtained from the germline V gene. For this chain, trimming is 4 bases at the V end and 3 bases at the J end, and the number of junction bases without a gene match is 6. Points the paper makes about the study in general: Twenty-nine CD8+ CDR3 sequences were shared between patients and controls but appeared highly expressed in patients and within their immunodominant clones. Patients and healthy controls showed no significant difference in CD8+ Simpson's diversity (P=0.060).

TCR beta VDJ combination and CDR3 sequence profiling used genomic DNA as the template. TCR repertoire sequencing was run on an Illumina HiSeq 2000. The authors processed their data as follows. Repertoires were assessed using TRBV/TRBJ rearrangement plots, CDR3 size and DJ length profiles, and Simpson's diversity index. The most abundant DNA sequence in the deep sequencing data was defined as the immunodominant clone. CDR3 amino acid sequences were screened for sharing across subjects and compared with published repertoires and the VDJdb database. In TCRdb, the public reads were trimmed at Q25 with fastp and aligned with MiXCR, with productive beta chains retained. Each CDR3 protein gets just one entry, which takes the most common genes and DNA from the rows behind it. These V and J calls rely on TCRdb rather than the paper's analysis. The sample table shows roughly 260,000 distinct CDR3 sequences, and around 43% are seen once. Of the sample, under 9% falls within the top ten clones.

The sequence was collected from a human donor with aplastic anemia. This chain is built from TRBV6-4 and TRBJ2-3; TRBD2 matches 11 bases in the middle. Sequencing was performed on sorted CD4+, CD8+, or CD8+CD57+ T cells (not recorded which) from PBMCs. Here is the DNA: TGTGCCAGCAGTGTGACTAGCGGGGCAACAACAGATACGCAGTATTTT. Its amino acids are CASSVTSGATTDTQYF.